This record looks at one T cell receptor beta chain sequence and its context. Its target is not known. These data are taken from a study of identical twins. One entry per CDR3 protein results from TCRdb running MiXCR on the 5' RACE reads. This table holds about 720,000 distinct CDR3 sequences, over 15% found once. Study outcomes and limitations: With beta out-of-frame sequences, excess sharing by twins was weaker. For monozygotic twins, models underestimated out-of-frame TCR alpha sharing.

The CDR3 runs to 16 residues. Germline V gene sequence: CDR1 SNHLY, CDR2 FYNNEI. The germline V and J ends were trimmed by 6 bases and 0 bases, with 15 bases remaining between them. These data also featured in a second study, about T cells expressing NK-cell markers. Per that paper: Sorted CD3+CD56-NKG2C+, CD3+CD56+NKG2C- and CD3+CD56+NKG2C+ T cells were the source of the TCR beta repertoires.

The TCR was taken from a woman aged 18-29 years in good health. The chain links TRBV2 to TRBJ2-1; a weak D match, TRBD2 (5 bases). Sample: PBMCs. CDR3 DNA: TGTGCCAGCAGGAAGGGAGCGGTTAGCTCCTACAATGAGCAGTTCTTC. It is translated as CASRKGAVSSYNEQFF.